This T cell receptor (beta chain) was identified in a study of PD-1 blockade in classical Hodgkin lymphoma. Sequencing used immunoSEQ multiplex PCR; TCRdb keeps in-frame clones, though not all of them. The sample holds under 110,000 clones, roughly 90% seen once. The trim removed 3 bases at V and 0 bases at J, leaving 4 bases unmatched. In germline, CDR1 is LGHNA, CDR2 YNFKEQ. The CDR3 loop spans 17 amino acids. Study-level findings and limits: Similar baseline diversity was found in complete responders and newly diagnosed patients. Unlike CD8+ TCR diversity, which did not rise significantly by C4D1, CD4+ TCR diversity did. According to reports, newly diagnosed patients had lower baseline TCR diversity than healthy donors, and relapsed/refractory patients had lower baseline TCR diversity still.

With respect to this clone: Antigen unknown.

Autologous stem cell transplantation was followed by relapse in every patient, and brentuximab vedotin exposure varied. The best responses consisted of complete response, partial response or progressive disease. This chain connects TRBV4-2 to TRBJ1-4; 10 bases are shared with TRBD1. This specimen was peripheral blood mononuclear cells (PBMCs), taken before the second cycle of nivolumab. This clonotype originated in a human donor with classical Hodgkin lymphoma. This CDR3 is CASSQGDRGATNEKLFF. Written as DNA, the CDR3 is TGTGCCAGCAGCCAGGGGGACAGGGGTGCAACTAATGAAAAACTGTTTTTT.